The 4 T cell receptor beta chains in this list originate from one sample, sequenced in a study of blood T cell repertoires in COVID-19. Data came from immunoSEQ multiplex PCR; TCRdb stores just in-frame clones and leaves some out. The table lists some 100,000 clones, around 88% of them singletons. The sample comprised peripheral blood. The receptor source for this set is a human donor in a cohort sampled during active COVID-19.

This chain uses TRBV19 with TRBJ2-5, with a possible D match to TRBD2 (5 bases). Germline lookup yields CDR1 LNHDA and CDR2 SQIVND (reference sequence). V lost 5 bases to trimming and J lost 5 bases, with 15 bases between them. The CDR3 contains 14 residues. The CDR3 sequence is CASSGSNRGETQYF. The DNA of the CDR3 is TGTGCCAGTAGTGGATCCAATCGAGGGGAGACCCAGTACTTC.

Comment on this clone: Mismatch with germline at one junction end may stem from a read error. The rearrangement joins TRBV7-7 to TRBJ2-2, with a weak D call TRBD2 (5 bases). The CDR3 loop spans 15 amino acids. Per the germline V gene, CDR1 is SSHAT and CDR2 is FNYEAQ (reference sequence). The CDR3 bases are TGTGCTAGCAGCAGCTCTAGGTCGGGGACCGGGGAGCTGTTTTTT. Residues: CASSSSRSGTGELFF.

J is TRBJ2-3 and V is TRBV10-3; tentatively, D is TRBD1 (5 bases). CDR1 and CDR2 (germline): ENHRY, SYGVKD. This CDR3 comprises 12 residues. Trimming cost V 4 bases and J 5 bases, with 7 bases left between them. In DNA form, the CDR3 reads TGTGCCATCAGTGTACAGGAAGATACGCAGTATTTT. Protein sequence: CAISVQEDTQYF.

The V gene is TRBV10-3, the J gene TRBJ1-5; 7 bases line up with TRBD1. In germline, CDR1 is ENHRY, CDR2 SYGVKD. The CDR3 consists of 18 residues. V lost 0 bases and J lost 2; bases outside the gene matches: 10. This chain's CDR3 is CAISESKGGGKGNQPQHF. The CDR3 bases are TGTGCCATCAGTGAGTCCAAAGGGGGCGGGAAGGGCAATCAGCCCCAGCATTTT.